Listed here is a single TCR beta chain. Antigen: not known. The same CDR3 is also encoded by other DNA sequences in this sample. The sample originates from a study of cytomegalovirus exposure and HLA in healthy donors. Findings and caveats of the study: Donors belonging to an Asian-associated ancestry cluster reportedly showed fewer N-insertions in productive TCRs than the 666-donor mean, according to what a later analysis found. Roughly 170 TCR beta chains were listed as cytomegalovirus-associated. For most TCR beta V segments, an earlier analysis put the productive rate at about 90% or about 30% of the time.

Vbeta (60) and Jbeta (13) primers were used in the PCR. TCRdb keeps only in-frame clones here, not all; method: immunoSEQ multiplex PCR. The sample includes about 190,000 clones, about four fifths of them seen just once. The sample was PBMCs. The receptor's source is a man aged 40-49 years in good health and CMV-seropositive.

CDR3 sequence: CFSSPSSAYEQYF. CDR3 nucleotides: TGTTTTAGCAGCCCCAGTTCGGCATACGAGCAGTACTTC. The genes are TRBV7-9 and TRBJ2-7; D unresolved. CDR3 size: 13 residues. From germline, CDR1 is SEHNR and CDR2 FQNEAQ (reference sequence).